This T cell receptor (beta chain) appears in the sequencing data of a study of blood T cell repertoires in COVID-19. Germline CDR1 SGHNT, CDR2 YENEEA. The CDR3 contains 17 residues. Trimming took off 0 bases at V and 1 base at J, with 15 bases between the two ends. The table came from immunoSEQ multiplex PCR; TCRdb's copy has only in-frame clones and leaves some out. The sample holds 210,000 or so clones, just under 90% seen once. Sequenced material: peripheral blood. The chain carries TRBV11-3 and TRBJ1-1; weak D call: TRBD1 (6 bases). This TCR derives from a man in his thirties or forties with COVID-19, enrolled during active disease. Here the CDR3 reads CASSLEAPGQKNTEAFF. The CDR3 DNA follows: TGTGCCAGCAGCTTAGAGGCTCCGGGACAAAAGAACACTGAAGCTTTCTTT.